What follows are 27 T cell receptor beta chains derived from one specimen sequenced in a study of cytomegalovirus exposure and HLA in healthy donors. The PCR employed 60 Vbeta primers together with 13 Jbeta primers. Method: immunoSEQ multiplex PCR; TCRdb's copy keeps in-frame clones and lacks some. The table records approximately 100,000 clones, around three quarters of them present only once. Sequences were obtained from PBMCs. The receptor set was obtained from a middle-aged man in good health and CMV-seropositive.

The chain combines TRBV2 with TRBJ1-1; perhaps TRBD1 as D (5 bases). The CDR3 runs to 16 residues. The ends were cut back, 5 bases at V and 0 bases at J, with 16 bases in the middle. CDR1 SNHLY and CDR2 FYNNEI come from the germline V gene. DNA of the CDR3: TGTGCCAGCAGTTCTCGGGGGGGGGATCTGAACACTGAAGCTTTCTTT. Its translation is CASSSRGGDLNTEAFF.

The V gene is TRBV28, the J gene TRBJ2-1, with 11 positions matching TRBD1. Germline loops: CDR1 MDHEN, CDR2 SYDVKM. This CDR3 has 24 amino acids. Germline trimming cut 4 bases from V and 0 bases from J; bases unmatched to any gene: 26. CDR3 residues: CASSSPDRGHSGRSLGGSYNEQFF. In nucleotides, the CDR3 is TGTGCCAGCAGTTCCCCGGACAGGGGGCATAGCGGGAGAAGTTTAGGGGGCTCCTACAATGAGCAGTTCTTC. Filled out from reference TRBV28 and TRBJ2-1, the complete variable domain reads DVKVTQSSRYLVKRTGEKVFLECVQDMDHENMFWYRQDPGLGLRLIYFSYDVKMKEKGDIPEGYSVSREKKERFSLILESASTNQTSMYLCASSSPDRGHSGRSLGGSYNEQFFGPGTRLTVL.

This clone was observed a few times. The chain recombines TRBV15 with TRBJ1-5; 9 nucleotides line up with TRBD1. The CDR3 is 16 amino acids. CDR1 LNHNV and CDR2 YYDKDF come from the germline V gene (reference sequence). The J segment lost 5 bases and the V segment lost 0 bases, leaving 5 bases of the junction unmatched. CDR3 in DNA: TGTGCCACCAGCAGAGACCGGGGGACAGGGTATCAGCCCCAGCATTTT. It yields the protein CATSRDRGTGYQPQHF.

This rearrangement joins TRBV5-1 to TRBJ2-7; unclear D gene. The CDR3 has 16 amino acids. Trimming left V 2 bases short and J 9 bases short, with 24 bases between. The germline V gene has CDR1 SGHRS and CDR2 YFSETQ. Here the CDR3 reads CASSFYSNGPNGVQYF. In DNA, the CDR3 is TGCGCCAGCAGCTTTTACAGCAACGGCCCCAACGGTGTGCAGTACTTC.

In its sample, this clone was seen many times. The chain is built from TRBV5-6 and TRBJ2-2, with D hard to call. The CDR3 sequence is 17 residues long. CDR1 and CDR2 from the germline V gene are SGHDT and YYEEEE. Trimming shortened V by 0 bases and J by 1 base, and 13 bases separated the two germline ends. The CDR3 loop is CASSLALDSLNTGELFF. In DNA, the CDR3 is TGTGCCAGCAGCTTGGCCCTAGATTCCTTGAACACCGGGGAGCTGTTTTTT.

V is TRBV5-1 and J is TRBJ2-7; 8 positions agree with TRBD1. Trimming cost V 1 base and J 5 bases; bases outside gene matches: 5. Per the germline V gene, CDR1 is SGHRS and CDR2 is YFSETQ. The CDR3 length is 14 residues. CDR3 region: CASSLLGQGHEQYF. The CDR3 nucleotides read TGCGCCAGCAGCTTGCTCGGACAGGGCCACGAGCAGTACTTC.

V is TRBV5-1 and J is TRBJ2-3; no definite D call. This CDR3 comprises 13 residues. The V gene's germline CDR1 is SGHRS and CDR2 YFSETQ. V was cut by 1 base and J by 6 bases, with 9 bases left in between. The CDR3 sequence is CASSLLEADTQYF. The DNA of the CDR3 is TGCGCCAGCAGCTTGCTTGAGGCGGATACGCAGTATTTT. The full variable domain, with the rest looked up from reference TRBV5-1 and TRBJ2-3, is KAGVTQTPRYLIKTRGQQVTLSCSPISGHRSVSWYQQTPGQGLQFLFEYFSETQRNKGNFPGRFSGRQFSNSRSEMNVSTLELGDSALYLCASSLLEADTQYFGPGTRLTVL.

The chain combines TRBV18 with TRBJ2-1; D is ambiguous. The germline V gene has CDR1 KGHSH and CDR2 LQKENI. The CDR3 loop spans 13 amino acids. Deletions cut 6 bases from V and 9 bases from J, with 15 bases between. The CDR3 here is CASSPTEMGEQFF. CDR3 sequence (DNA): TGTGCCAGCTCGCCCACAGAGATGGGTGAGCAGTTCTTC.

This sequence joins TRBV2 and TRBJ2-7, with 10 bases that match TRBD2. Trimming removed 7 bases from V and 7 bases from J; junction bases left unmatched: 7. There are 13 residues in the CDR3. Germline V gene lookup returns CDR1 SNHLY and CDR2 FYNNEI. The CDR3 sequence: CASNPGLAREQYF. CDR3 nucleotides: TGTGCCAGCAATCCGGGACTAGCGCGGGAGCAGTACTTC. Full variable domain (rest looked up from reference TRBV2 and TRBJ2-7): EPEVTQTPSHQVTQMGQEVILRCVPISNHLYFYWYRQILGQKVEFLVSFYNNEISEKSEIFDDQFSVERPDGSNFTLKIRSTKLEDSAMYFCASNPGLAREQYFGPGTRLTVT.

This clone was seen only a few times. The rearrangement links TRBV19 to TRBJ1-1, with TRBD1 matching 7 bases. This CDR3 region has 14 residues. CDR1 is LNHDA, CDR2 SQIVND, per germline (reference sequence). Trimming took 6 bases from V and 4 from J; bases not matched to a gene: 8. CDR3 loop: CASRTTGVGTEAFF. For the CDR3, the DNA is TGTGCCAGTAGGACCACAGGGGTCGGCACTGAAGCTTTCTTT. Together with reference TRBV19 and TRBJ1-1, the CDR3 gives the full variable domain: DGGITQSPKYLFRKEGQNVTLSCEQNLNHDAMYWYRQDPGQGLRLIYYSQIVNDFQKGDIAEGYSVSREKKESFPLTVTSAQKNPTAFYLCASRTTGVGTEAFFGQGTRLTVV.

This clone appeared once. CDR3 residues: CASSLIVSGGQNEQFF. CDR3 nucleotides: TGTGCCAGCAGCTTAATTGTCAGCGGGGGCCAAAATGAGCAGTTCTTC. V and J are TRBV7-3 and TRBJ2-1, with 8 bases aligning to TRBD2. The ends lost 1 base at V and 7 bases at J; junction bases unmatched: 9. This CDR3 has 16 residues. Germline-derived CDR1 and CDR2 are SGHTA and FQGTGA.

This chain uses TRBV21-1 with TRBJ2-6; no check of the table's D call, TRBD1, against the DNA was made. TRBV21-1 is classified as a pseudogene. The CDR3 loop spans 15 amino acids. The CDR3 bases are TGTGCCAGCGTGGACATTACCTCTGGGGCCAACGTCCTGACTTTC. It translates to CASVDITSGANVLTF.

This clone appeared once. The rearrangement links TRBV7-8 to TRBJ2-7; weak D call: TRBD1 (5 bases). The V gene's germline CDR1 is SGHVS and CDR2 FQNEAQ. The V end lost 3 bases, the J end lost 3 bases, and 18 bases lay between the germline ends. The CDR3 extends over 16 amino acids. CDR3 region: CASSFGMGLAIYEQYF. DNA of the CDR3: TGTGCCAGCAGCTTCGGCATGGGGCTGGCGATCTACGAGCAGTACTTC. Using reference TRBV7-8 and TRBJ2-7 for the parts outside the CDR3, the full variable domain is GAGVSQSPRYKVAKRGQDVALRCDPISGHVSLFWYQQALGQGPEFLTYFQNEAQLDKSGLPSDRFFAERPEGSVSTLKIQRTQQEDSAVYLCASSFGMGLAIYEQYFGPGTRLTVT.

Concerning this clone: Other nucleotide sequences in the sample specify the same CDR3. The CDR3 DNA reads TGTGCCAGCAGCTTAAGGCGACTAGCCATGAGCTCCTACAATGAGCAGTTCTTC. Protein: CASSLRRLAMSSYNEQFF. This chain uses TRBV5-6 with TRBJ2-1, with 7 bases lining up with TRBD2. CDR3 length: 18 amino acids. Losses at the gene ends were 2 bases for V and 0 bases for J; bases not matched to a gene: 11. The germline CDR1 and CDR2 sequences are SGHDT and YYEEEE. Full variable domain (rest looked up from reference TRBV5-6 and TRBJ2-1): DAGVTQSPTHLIKTRGQQVTLRCSPKSGHDTVSWYQQALGQGPQFIFQYYEEEERQRGNFPDRFSGHQFPNYSSELNVNALLLGDSALYLCASSLRRLAMSSYNEQFFGPGTRLTVL.

V and J are TRBV5-6 and TRBJ2-5, with 7 bases identical to TRBD1. The CDR3 contains 15 residues. Trimming took 0 bases from V and 11 from J; bases not matched to a gene: 13. CDR1 is SGHDT and CDR2 is YYEEEE in the germline V gene. The DNA of the CDR3 is TGTGCCAGCAGCTTGGTAGGTACCCTCCAGGGGGAGCAGTACTTC. The encoded protein is CASSLVGTLQGEQYF.

This chain uses TRBV7-2 with TRBJ1-2, with 7 bases that match TRBD1. The V and J ends lost 4 bases and 4 bases, in that order; junction bases with no gene match: 12. This CDR3 comprises 16 residues. The V gene's germline CDR1 is SGHTA and CDR2 FQGNSA. In nucleotides, the CDR3 is TGTGCCAGCAGCTCGAACTTCGGACAGGCGGCCTATGGCTACACCTTC. Translation: CASSSNFGQAAYGYTF.

For this clone: One end of the junction is discordant with germline, which a read error may explain. The V and J genes are TRBV10-3 and TRBJ2-2, with D hard to call. The CDR3 runs to 14 residues. Germline loops: CDR1 ENHRY, CDR2 SYGVKD. The CDR3 loop reads CAIGDVFFGGELFF. The CDR3 DNA sequence: TGTGCCATCGGTGACGTCTTCTTCGGCGGGGAGCTGTTTTTT.

The chain carries TRBV7-7 and TRBJ2-2; D gene unclear. The CDR3 runs 13 residues. CDR1 is SSHAT, CDR2 FNYEAQ, per germline (reference sequence). V was cut by 6 bases and J by 3 bases, with 8 bases left in between. The CDR3 sequence: CASSVGYTGELFF. The DNA for the CDR3 is TGTGCCAGCAGTGTGGGCTACACCGGGGAGCTGTTTTTT.

This sequence joins TRBV6-1 and TRBJ1-2; D perhaps matches TRBD1 (6 bases). Trimming cost V 6 bases and J 2 bases, with 13 bases left between them. The CDR3 runs to 14 residues. Looked up from germline, CDR1 is MNHNS and CDR2 is SASEGT. CDR3 loop: CASSDPQGNYGYTF. The CDR3 DNA is TGTGCCAGCAGCGATCCCCAGGGGAACTATGGCTACACCTTC.

This clone was detected once. The chain combines TRBV13 with TRBJ2-7; 7 bases are a match to TRBD1. From germline, CDR1 is PRHDT and CDR2 FYEKMQ (reference sequence). The V segment lost 3 bases and the J segment 6 bases; nucleotides outside the gene matches: 5. There are 13 residues in the CDR3. For the CDR3, the DNA is TGTGCCAGCAGCTTCTTACAGGGGACCGAGCAGTACTTC. This gives the protein CASSFLQGTEQYF.

This chain links TRBV5-1 with TRBJ1-2; D not resolved. This CDR3 contains 13 residues. V was clipped by 0 bases and J by 6 bases, with 9 bases between them. The V gene's germline CDR1 is SGHRS and CDR2 YFSETQ. CDR3 nucleotides: TGCGCCAGCAGCTTGGGACGGCTAGATGGCTACACCTTC. It encodes CASSLGRLDGYTF. Variable domain in full (rest from reference TRBV5-1 and TRBJ1-2): KAGVTQTPRYLIKTRGQQVTLSCSPISGHRSVSWYQQTPGQGLQFLFEYFSETQRNKGNFPGRFSGRQFSNSRSEMNVSTLELGDSALYLCASSLGRLDGYTFGSGTRLTVV.

The CDR3 nucleotides read TGTGCCAGCAGCTTAGAGAGGGGGACAGGGGCCTACTATGGCTACACCTTC. It codes for CASSLERGTGAYYGYTF. The chain uses TRBV11-2 and TRBJ1-2; 10 bases fit TRBD1. The J segment lost 3 bases and the V segment lost 0 bases, leaving 7 bases of the junction unmatched. The CDR3 totals 17 residues. Per germline, CDR1 SGHAT and CDR2 FQNNGV.

V and J are TRBV28 and TRBJ2-7, with TRBD2 matching over 10 bases. The trim removed 5 bases at V and 7 bases at J, leaving 11 bases unmatched. CDR1 and CDR2 from the germline V gene are MDHEN and SYDVKM. The CDR3 consists of 15 residues. The CDR3 here is CASSPTSSGREEQYF. Here the CDR3 DNA reads TGTGCCAGCAGTCCAACTTCTAGCGGGAGAGAAGAGCAGTACTTC. Combining the CDR3 with reference TRBV28 and TRBJ2-7 gives the whole variable domain DVKVTQSSRYLVKRTGEKVFLECVQDMDHENMFWYRQDPGLGLRLIYFSYDVKMKEKGDIPEGYSVSREKKERFSLILESASTNQTSMYLCASSPTSSGREEQYFGPGTRLTVT.

The V and J genes are TRBV9 and TRBJ2-3, with 13 bases aligning to TRBD2. The CDR3 has 16 residues. Germline values: CDR1 SGDLS, CDR2 YYNGEE. V dropped 3 bases and J dropped 2; count of bases not matched to a gene: 3. The CDR3 nucleotides read TGTGCCAGCAGCGAGGGGACTAGCGGGACCACAGATACGCAGTATTTT. Its translation: CASSEGTSGTTDTQYF.

The V gene is TRBV11-1, the J gene TRBJ2-3; 7 bases map to TRBD1. The V gene's germline CDR1 is SGHAT and CDR2 FQDESV (reference sequence). V shed 2 bases, J shed 3 bases, and the junction held 5 bases outside the gene matches. This CDR3 contains 15 residues. This CDR3 reads CASSLTGQITDTQYF. In DNA form, the CDR3 reads TGTGCCAGCAGCTTAACGGGACAGATAACAGATACGCAGTATTTT. Supplemented by reference TRBV11-1 and TRBJ2-3, the full variable domain reads EAEVAQSPRYKITEKSQAVAFWCDPISGHATLYWYRQILGQGPELLVQFQDESVVDDSQLPKDRFSAERLKGVDSTLKIQPAELGDSAMYLCASSLTGQITDTQYFGPGTRLTVL.

The rearrangement uses TRBV6-1 and TRBJ1-2; tentatively, D is TRBD1 (6 bases). Germline V gives CDR1 MNHNS, CDR2 SASEGT. The CDR3 is 13 residues long. The ends were cut back, 3 bases at V and 8 bases at J, with 13 bases in the middle. The CDR3 is CASSDVQGYGYTF. The DNA of the CDR3 is TGTGCCAGCAGTGACGTTCAGGGGTACGGCTACACCTTC.

The chain has TRBV7-3 and TRBJ2-5; the match to TRBD2 covers 15 bases. Germline V gives CDR1 SGHTA, CDR2 FQGTGA. Germline trimming cut 5 bases from V and 2 bases from J; bases unmatched to any gene: 3. CDR3 length equals 16 residues. As DNA, the CDR3 is TGTGCCAGCAGCCTCGGGACTAGCGGGGGGCAAGAGACCCAGTACTTC. It codes for CASSLGTSGGQETQYF.